This T cell receptor beta chain was obtained from a study of blood T cell repertoires in COVID-19. As for the study in general: Spain, Italy and the United States supplied samples that represented acute and convalescent COVID-19.

This clone appeared a few times. Profiling relied on immunoSEQ multiplex PCR, and the TCRdb table lists in-frame clones only, not all of them. The sample lists roughly 200,000 clones, roughly 77% occurring once. Germline lookup yields CDR1 SGHNT and CDR2 YENEEA. Trimming took 1 base from V and 4 from J; bases not matched to a gene: 7. The CDR3 is 16 residues long. Those enrolled in Seattle joined during active infection and were followed longitudinally afterward. The sequenced sample was peripheral blood. The clonotype originates from a woman between 40 and 50 years old with COVID-19, enrolled during active disease. The chain joins TRBV11-3 to TRBJ2-3; 8 bases are shared with TRBD1. This chain's CDR3 is CASSLGVTGAPDTQYF. In nucleotides, the CDR3 is TGTGCCAGCAGCTTAGGAGTGACAGGGGCCCCAGATACGCAGTATTTT.